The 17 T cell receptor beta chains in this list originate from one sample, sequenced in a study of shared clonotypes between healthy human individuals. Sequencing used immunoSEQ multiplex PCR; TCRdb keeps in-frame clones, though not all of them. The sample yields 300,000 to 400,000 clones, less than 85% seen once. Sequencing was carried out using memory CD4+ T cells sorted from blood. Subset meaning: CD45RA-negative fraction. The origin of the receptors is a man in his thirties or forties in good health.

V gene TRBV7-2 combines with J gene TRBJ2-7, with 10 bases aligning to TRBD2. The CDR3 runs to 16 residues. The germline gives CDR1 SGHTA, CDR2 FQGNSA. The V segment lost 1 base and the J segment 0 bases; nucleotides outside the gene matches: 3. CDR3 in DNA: TGTGCCAGCAGCTTAGTGGCTAGCGGGAGCTCCTACGAGCAGTACTTC. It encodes CASSLVASGSSYEQYF.

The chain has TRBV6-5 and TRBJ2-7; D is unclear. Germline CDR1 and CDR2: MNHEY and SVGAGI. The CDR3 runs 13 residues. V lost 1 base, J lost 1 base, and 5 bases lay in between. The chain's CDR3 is CASSYYWSYEQYF. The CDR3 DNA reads TGTGCCAGCAGTTACTACTGGTCCTACGAGCAGTACTTC.

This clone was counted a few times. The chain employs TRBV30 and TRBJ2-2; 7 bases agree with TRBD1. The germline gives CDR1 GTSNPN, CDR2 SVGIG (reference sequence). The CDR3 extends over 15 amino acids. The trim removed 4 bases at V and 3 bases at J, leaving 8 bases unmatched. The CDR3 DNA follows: TGTGCCTGGACAAAGGGGGACAGACACACCGGGGAGCTGTTTTTT. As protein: CAWTKGDRHTGELFF.

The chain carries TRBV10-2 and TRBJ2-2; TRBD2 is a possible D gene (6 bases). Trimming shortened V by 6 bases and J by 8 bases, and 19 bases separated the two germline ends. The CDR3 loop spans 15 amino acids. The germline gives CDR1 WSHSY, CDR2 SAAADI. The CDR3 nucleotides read TGCGCCAGCAGAGAGAGGGGACTTTTCGCGGGGGAGCTGTTTTTT. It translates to CASRERGLFAGELFF.

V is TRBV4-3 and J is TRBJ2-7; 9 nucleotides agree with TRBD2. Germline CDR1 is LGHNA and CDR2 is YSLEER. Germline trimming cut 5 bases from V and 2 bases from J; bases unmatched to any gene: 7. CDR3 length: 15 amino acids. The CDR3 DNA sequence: TGCGCCAGCAGCTCCGCGGCTAGCGGGACCTACGAGCAGTACTTC. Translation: CASSSAASGTYEQYF.

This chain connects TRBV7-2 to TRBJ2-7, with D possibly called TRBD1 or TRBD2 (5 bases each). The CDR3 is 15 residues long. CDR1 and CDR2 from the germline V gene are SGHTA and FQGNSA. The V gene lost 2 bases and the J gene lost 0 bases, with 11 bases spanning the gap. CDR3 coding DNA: TGTGCCAGCAGCTTAAGTTCAGGGAGCTCCTACGAGCAGTACTTC. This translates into CASSLSSGSSYEQYF.

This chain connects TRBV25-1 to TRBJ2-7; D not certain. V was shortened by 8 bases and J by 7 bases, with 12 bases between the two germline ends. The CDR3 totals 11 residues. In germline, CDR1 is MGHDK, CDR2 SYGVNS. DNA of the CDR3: TGTGCCAGCTCCCGGGTGGGAGAGCAGTACTTC. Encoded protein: CASSRVGEQYF.

The CDR3 coding sequence is TGTGCCAGCTCACCACCGGGCGTTTTAGCACCCTACGAGCAGTACTTC. Its protein product is CASSPPGVLAPYEQYF. The chain combines TRBV18 with TRBJ2-7; D unclear. The CDR3 is made up of 16 amino acids. CDR1 KGHSH and CDR2 LQKENI come from the germline V gene. V was trimmed by 0 bases and J by 2 bases, leaving 14 bases between them. The variable domain in full, completed from reference TRBV18 and TRBJ2-7, reads NAGVMQNPRHLVRRRGQEARLRCSPMKGHSHVYWYRQLPEEGLKFMVYLQKENIIDESGMPKERFSAEFPKEGPSILRIQQVVRGDSAAYFCASSPPGVLAPYEQYFGPGTRLTVT.

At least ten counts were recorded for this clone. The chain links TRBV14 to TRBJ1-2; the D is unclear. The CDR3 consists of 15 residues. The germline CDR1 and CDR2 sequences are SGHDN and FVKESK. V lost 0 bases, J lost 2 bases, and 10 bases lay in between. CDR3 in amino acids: CASSQDLTFNYGYTF. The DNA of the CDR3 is TGTGCCAGCAGCCAAGATTTAACTTTCAACTATGGCTACACCTTC.

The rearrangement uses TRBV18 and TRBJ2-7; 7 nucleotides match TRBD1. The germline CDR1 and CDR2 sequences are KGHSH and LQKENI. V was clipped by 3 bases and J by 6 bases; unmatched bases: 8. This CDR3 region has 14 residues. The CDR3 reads CASSPGQGVLEQYF. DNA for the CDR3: TGTGCCAGCTCACCCGGCCAGGGGGTGCTCGAGCAGTACTTC.

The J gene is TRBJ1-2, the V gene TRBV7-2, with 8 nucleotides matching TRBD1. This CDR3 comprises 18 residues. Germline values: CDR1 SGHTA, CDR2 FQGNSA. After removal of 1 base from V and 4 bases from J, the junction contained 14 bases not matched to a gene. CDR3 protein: CASSLVGGHGQGGYGYTF. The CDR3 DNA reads TGTGCCAGCAGCTTAGTCGGCGGGCATGGACAGGGTGGCTATGGCTACACCTTC.

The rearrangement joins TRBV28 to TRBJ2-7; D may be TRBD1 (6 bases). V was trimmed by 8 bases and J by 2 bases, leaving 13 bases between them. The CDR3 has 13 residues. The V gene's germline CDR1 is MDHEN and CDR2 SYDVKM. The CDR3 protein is CASWGQGTYEQYF. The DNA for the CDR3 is TGTGCCAGCTGGGGGCAGGGTACCTACGAGCAGTACTTC. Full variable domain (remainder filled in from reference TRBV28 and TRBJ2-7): DVKVTQSSRYLVKRTGEKVFLECVQDMDHENMFWYRQDPGLGLRLIYFSYDVKMKEKGDIPEGYSVSREKKERFSLILESASTNQTSMYLCASWGQGTYEQYFGPGTRLTVT.

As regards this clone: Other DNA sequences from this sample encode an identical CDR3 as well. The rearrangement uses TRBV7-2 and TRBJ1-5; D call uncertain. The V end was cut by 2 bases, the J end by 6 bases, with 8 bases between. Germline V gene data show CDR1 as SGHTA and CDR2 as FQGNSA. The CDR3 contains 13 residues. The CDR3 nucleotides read TGTGCCAGCAGCTTAAGTGGAAGTCAGCCCCAGCATTTT. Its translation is CASSLSGSQPQHF.

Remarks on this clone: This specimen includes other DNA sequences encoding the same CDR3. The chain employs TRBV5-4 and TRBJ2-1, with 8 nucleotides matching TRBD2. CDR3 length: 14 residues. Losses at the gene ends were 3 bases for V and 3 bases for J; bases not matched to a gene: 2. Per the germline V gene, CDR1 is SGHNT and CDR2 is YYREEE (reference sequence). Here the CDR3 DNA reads TGTGCCAGCAGCTCGGGACTAGACTACAATGAGCAGTTCTTC. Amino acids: CASSSGLDYNEQFF.

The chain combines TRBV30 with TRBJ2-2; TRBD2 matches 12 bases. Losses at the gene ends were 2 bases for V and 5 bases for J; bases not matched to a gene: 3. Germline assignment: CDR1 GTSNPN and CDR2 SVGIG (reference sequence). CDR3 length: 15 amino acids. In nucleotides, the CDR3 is TGTGCCTGGAGTCGACTAGCGGGAGTGACCGGGGAGCTGTTTTTT. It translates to CAWSRLAGVTGELFF. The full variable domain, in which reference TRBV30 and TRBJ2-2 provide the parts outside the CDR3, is SQTIHQWPATLVQPVGSPLSLECTVEGTSNPNLYWYRQAAGRGLQLLFYSVGIGQISSEVPQNLSASRPQDRQFILSSKKLLLSDSGFYLCAWSRLAGVTGELFFGEGSRLTVL.

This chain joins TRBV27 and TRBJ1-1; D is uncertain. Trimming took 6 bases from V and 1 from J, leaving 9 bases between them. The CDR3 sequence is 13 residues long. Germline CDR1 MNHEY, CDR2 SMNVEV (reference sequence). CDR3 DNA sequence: TGTGCCAGCAGGCCGTACGGGAACACTGAAGCTTTCTTT. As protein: CASRPYGNTEAFF.

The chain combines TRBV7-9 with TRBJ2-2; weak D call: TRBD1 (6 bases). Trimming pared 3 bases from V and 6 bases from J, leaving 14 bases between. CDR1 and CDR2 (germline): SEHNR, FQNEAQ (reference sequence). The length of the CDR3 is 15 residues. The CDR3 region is CASSFRKGQPGELFF. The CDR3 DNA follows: TGTGCCAGCAGCTTCCGGAAAGGACAGCCCGGGGAGCTGTTTTTT.